A single T cell receptor (beta chain) is shown here with its context. The PCR ran on 60 Vbeta and 13 Jbeta primers. Here immunoSEQ multiplex PCR was the method, and the copy in TCRdb shows in-frame clones only, minus some. This sample has 90,000 to 120,000 clones, with 76% found just once. CDR1 SGDLS and CDR2 YYNGEE come from the germline V gene. With 3 bases clipped from V and 4 bases from J, the junction kept 7 bases outside the gene matches. This CDR3 spans 15 amino acids. Donors consisted of healthy bone marrow donors. The sample originates from a study of cytomegalovirus exposure and HLA in healthy donors.

The chain recombines TRBV9 with TRBJ1-2; TRBD1 matches at 9 bases. Sequencing was done on a sample of PBMCs. The TCR sequence derives from a woman aged 50 to 60 in good health and CMV-seropositive. The DNA of the CDR3 is TGTGCCAGCAGCGCGAGGGACAGGGAGTCCTATGGCTACACCTTC. It codes for CASSARDRESYGYTF.